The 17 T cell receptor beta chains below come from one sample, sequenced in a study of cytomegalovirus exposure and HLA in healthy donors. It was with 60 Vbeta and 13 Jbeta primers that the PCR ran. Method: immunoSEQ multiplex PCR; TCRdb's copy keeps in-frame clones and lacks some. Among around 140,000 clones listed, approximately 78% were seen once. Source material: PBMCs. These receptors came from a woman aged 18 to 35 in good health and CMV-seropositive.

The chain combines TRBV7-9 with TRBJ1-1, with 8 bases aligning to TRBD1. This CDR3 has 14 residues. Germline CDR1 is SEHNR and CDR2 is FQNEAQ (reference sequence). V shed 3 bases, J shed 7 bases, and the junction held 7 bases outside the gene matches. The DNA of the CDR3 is TGTGCCAGCAGCTTCCTCAAAACAGGGGGTGAAGCTTTCTTT. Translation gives CASSFLKTGGEAFF.

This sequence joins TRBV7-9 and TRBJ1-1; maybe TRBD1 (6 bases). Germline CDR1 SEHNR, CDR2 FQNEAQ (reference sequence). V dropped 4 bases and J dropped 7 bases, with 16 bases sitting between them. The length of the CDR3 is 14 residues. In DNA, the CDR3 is TGTGCCAGCAGCTACCTCACGGGACAAGATGAAGCTTTCTTT. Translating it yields CASSYLTGQDEAFF.

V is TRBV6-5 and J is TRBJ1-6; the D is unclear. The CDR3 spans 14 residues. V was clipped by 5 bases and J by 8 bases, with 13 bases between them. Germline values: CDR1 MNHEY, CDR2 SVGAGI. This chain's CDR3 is CASSPGLWDSPLHF. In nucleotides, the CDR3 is TGTGCCAGCAGTCCCGGGTTATGGGATTCACCCCTCCACTTT.

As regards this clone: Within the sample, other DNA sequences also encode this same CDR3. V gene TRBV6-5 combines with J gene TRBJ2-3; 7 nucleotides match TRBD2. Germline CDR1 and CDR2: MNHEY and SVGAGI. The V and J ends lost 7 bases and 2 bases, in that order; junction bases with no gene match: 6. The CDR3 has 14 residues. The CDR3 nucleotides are TGTGCCAGCAAATCGGGGGGTACCACAGATACGCAGTATTTT. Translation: CASKSGGTTDTQYF.

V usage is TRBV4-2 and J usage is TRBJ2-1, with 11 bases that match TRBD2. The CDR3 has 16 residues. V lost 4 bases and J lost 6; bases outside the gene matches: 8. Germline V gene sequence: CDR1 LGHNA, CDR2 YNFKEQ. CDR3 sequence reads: CASSPLSGGAGNEQFF. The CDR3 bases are TGTGCCAGCAGCCCTCTTAGCGGGGGGGCTGGCAATGAGCAGTTCTTC.

The CDR3 protein is CAISRGGGSNQPQHF. The CDR3 region has the DNA TGTGCCATCAGCCGAGGAGGAGGTAGCAATCAGCCCCAGCATTTT. This chain links TRBV10-3 with TRBJ1-5; D uncertain. CDR1 ENHRY and CDR2 SYGVKD come from the germline V gene. Trimming pared 6 bases from V and 0 bases from J, leaving 12 bases between. The CDR3 consists of 15 residues.

CDR3 sequence reads: CAGGQANQPQHF. Written as DNA, the CDR3 is TGTGCCGGTGGACAGGCCAATCAGCCCCAGCATTTT. V is TRBV9 and J is TRBJ1-5, with 7 bases aligning to TRBD1. With 10 bases clipped from V and 3 bases from J, the junction kept 4 bases outside the gene matches. The V gene's germline CDR1 is SGDLS and CDR2 YYNGEE. This CDR3 has 12 amino acids.

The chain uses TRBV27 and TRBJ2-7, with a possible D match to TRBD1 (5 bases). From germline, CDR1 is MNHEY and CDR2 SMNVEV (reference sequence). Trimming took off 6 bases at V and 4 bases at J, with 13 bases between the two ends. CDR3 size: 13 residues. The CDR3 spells CASSLTDSYEQYF. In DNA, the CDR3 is TGTGCCAGCAGCTTAACAGACAGTTACGAGCAGTACTTC.

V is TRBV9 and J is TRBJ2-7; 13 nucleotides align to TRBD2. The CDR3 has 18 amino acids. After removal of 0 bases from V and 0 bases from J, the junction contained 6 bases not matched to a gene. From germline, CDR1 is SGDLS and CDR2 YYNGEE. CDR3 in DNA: TGTGCCAGCAGCGTAGGACTAGCGGGGGGCCCCATCTCCTACGAGCAGTACTTC. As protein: CASSVGLAGGPISYEQYF.

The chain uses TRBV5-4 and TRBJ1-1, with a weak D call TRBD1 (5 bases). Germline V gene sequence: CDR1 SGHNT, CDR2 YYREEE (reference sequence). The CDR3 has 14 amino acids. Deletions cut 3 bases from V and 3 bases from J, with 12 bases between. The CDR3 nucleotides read TGTGCCAGCAGCTACGGCAGGGTGGACACTGAAGCTTTCTTT. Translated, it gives CASSYGRVDTEAFF. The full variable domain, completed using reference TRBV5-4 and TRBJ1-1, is ETGVTQSPTHLIKTRGQQVTLRCSSQSGHNTVSWYQQALGQGPQFIFQYYREEENGRGNFPPRFSGLQFPNYSSELNVNALELDDSALYLCASSYGRVDTEAFFGQGTRLTVV.

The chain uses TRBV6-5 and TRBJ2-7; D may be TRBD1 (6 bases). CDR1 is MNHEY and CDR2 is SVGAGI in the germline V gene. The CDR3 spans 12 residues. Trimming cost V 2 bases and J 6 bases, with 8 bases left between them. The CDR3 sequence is CASSYVGGEQYF. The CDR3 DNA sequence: TGTGCCAGCAGTTACGTAGGGGGCGAGCAGTACTTC.

CDR3 loop: CASSPLQSSAETQYF. CDR3 DNA sequence: TGTGCCAGCTCACCACTCCAGTCTAGTGCCGAGACCCAGTACTTC. This chain links TRBV18 with TRBJ2-5; no reliable D call. There are 15 residues in the CDR3. Trimming cost V 1 base and J 5 bases, with 14 bases left between them. Germline loops: CDR1 KGHSH, CDR2 LQKENI.

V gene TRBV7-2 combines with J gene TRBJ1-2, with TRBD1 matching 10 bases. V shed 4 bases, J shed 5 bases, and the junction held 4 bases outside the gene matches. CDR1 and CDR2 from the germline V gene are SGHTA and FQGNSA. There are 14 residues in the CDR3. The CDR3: CASSSGTGVYGYTF. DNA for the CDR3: TGTGCCAGCAGCTCAGGGACAGGGGTATATGGCTACACCTTC.

For the CDR3, the DNA is TGTGCCAGCAGCTTAGACTGGGGACTGGGGAGAGATACGCAGTATTTT. This translates into CASSLDWGLGRDTQYF. The rearrangement links TRBV7-2 to TRBJ2-3; possible D gene TRBD2, 6 bases. Germline V CDR1 and CDR2: SGHTA, FQGNSA. The length of the CDR3 is 16 residues. With 1 base removed from V and 5 bases from J, the gap between germline ends came to 16 bases.

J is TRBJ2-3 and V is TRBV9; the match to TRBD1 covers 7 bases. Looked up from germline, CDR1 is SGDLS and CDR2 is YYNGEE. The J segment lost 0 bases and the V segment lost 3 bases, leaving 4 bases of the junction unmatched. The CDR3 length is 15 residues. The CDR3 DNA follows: TGTGCCAGCAGCGCCCAGACAGGGAGCACAGATACGCAGTATTTT. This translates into CASSAQTGSTDTQYF.

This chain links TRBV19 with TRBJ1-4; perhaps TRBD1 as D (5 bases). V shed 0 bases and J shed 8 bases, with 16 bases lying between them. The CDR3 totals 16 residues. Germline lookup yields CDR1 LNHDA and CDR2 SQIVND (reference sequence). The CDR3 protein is CASSIDPGTRNEKLFF. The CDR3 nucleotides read TGTGCCAGTAGTATAGATCCCGGGACTCGGAACGAAAAACTGTTTTTT.

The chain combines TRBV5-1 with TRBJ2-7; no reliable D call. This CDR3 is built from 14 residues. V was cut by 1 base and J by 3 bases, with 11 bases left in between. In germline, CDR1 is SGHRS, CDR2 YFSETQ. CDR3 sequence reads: CASSLKLGDYEQYF. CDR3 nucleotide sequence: TGCGCCAGCAGCTTGAAATTAGGAGACTACGAGCAGTACTTC.